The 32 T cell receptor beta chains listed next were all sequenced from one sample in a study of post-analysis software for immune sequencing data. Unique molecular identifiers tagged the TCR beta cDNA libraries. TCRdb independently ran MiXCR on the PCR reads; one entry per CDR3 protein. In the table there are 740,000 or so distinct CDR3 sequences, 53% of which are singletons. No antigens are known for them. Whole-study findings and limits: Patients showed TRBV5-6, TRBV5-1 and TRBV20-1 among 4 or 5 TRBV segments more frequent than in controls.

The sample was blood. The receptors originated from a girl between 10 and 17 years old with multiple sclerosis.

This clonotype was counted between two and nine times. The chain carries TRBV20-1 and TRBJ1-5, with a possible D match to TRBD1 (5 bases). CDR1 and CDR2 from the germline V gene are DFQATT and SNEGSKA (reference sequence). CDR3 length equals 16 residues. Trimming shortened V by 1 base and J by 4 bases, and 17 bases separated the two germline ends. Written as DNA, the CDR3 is TGCAGTGCTAGAGCCCCAGACGGGGGTCGGAATCAGCCCCAGCATTTT. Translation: CSARAPDGGRNQPQHF.

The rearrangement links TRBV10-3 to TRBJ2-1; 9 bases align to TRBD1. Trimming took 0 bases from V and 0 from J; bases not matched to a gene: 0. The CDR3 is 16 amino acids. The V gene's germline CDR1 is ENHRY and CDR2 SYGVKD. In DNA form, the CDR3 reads TGTGCCATCAGTGAGTCGGGACAGGGCTCCTACAATGAGCAGTTCTTC. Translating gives CAISESGQGSYNEQFF.

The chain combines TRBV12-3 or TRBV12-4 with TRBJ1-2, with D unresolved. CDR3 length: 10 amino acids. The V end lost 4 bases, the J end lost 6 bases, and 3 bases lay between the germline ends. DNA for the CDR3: TGTGCCAGCAGTTCAGATGGCTACACCTTC. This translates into CASSSDGYTF.

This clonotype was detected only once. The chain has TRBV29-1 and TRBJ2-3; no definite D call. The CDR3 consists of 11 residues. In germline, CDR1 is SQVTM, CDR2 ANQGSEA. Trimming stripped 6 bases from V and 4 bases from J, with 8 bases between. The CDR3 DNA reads TGCAGCGTGTACAAGGCAGATACGCAGTATTTT. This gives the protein CSVYKADTQYF.

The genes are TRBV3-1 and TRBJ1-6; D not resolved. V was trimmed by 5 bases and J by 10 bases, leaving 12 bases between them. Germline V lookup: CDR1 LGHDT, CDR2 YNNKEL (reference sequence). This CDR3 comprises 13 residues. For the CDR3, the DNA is TGTGCCAGCAGCAGCACGGTAGGATCACCCCTCCACTTT. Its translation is CASSSTVGSPLHF.

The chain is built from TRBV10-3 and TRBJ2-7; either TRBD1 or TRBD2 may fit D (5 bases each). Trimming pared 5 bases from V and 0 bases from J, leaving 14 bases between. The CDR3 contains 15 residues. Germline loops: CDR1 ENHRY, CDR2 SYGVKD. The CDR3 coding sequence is TGTGCCATCAGTCCCCGGGGACCTATCTCCTACGAGCAGTACTTC. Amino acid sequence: CAISPRGPISYEQYF.

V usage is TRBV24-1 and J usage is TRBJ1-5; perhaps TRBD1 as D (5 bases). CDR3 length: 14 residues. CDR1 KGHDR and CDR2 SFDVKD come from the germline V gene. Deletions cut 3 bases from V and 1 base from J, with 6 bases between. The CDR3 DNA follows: TGTGCCACCAGTGATCGGGACAGCAATCAGCCCCAGCATTTT. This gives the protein CATSDRDSNQPQHF.

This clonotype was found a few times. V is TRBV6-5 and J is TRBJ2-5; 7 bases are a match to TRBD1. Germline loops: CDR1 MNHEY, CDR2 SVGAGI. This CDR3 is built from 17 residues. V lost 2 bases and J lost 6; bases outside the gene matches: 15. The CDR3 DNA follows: TGTGCCAGCAGTTACCAAAGACAGGGTACGGACGCGAAGACCCAGTACTTC. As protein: CASSYQRQGTDAKTQYF.

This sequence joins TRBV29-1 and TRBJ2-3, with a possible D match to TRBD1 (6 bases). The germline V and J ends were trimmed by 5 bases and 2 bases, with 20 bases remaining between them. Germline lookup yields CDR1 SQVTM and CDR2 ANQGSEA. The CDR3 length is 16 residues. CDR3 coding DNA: TGCAGCGTTCTTGTTGGGCCGGGACACCTCACAGATACGCAGTATTTT. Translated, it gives CSVLVGPGHLTDTQYF.

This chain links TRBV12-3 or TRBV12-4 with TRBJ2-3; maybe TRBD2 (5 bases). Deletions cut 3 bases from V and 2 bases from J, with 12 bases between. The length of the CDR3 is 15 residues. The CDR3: CASSFGEFLTDTQYF. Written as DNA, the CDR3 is TGTGCCAGCAGTTTCGGGGAGTTCCTCACAGATACGCAGTATTTT.

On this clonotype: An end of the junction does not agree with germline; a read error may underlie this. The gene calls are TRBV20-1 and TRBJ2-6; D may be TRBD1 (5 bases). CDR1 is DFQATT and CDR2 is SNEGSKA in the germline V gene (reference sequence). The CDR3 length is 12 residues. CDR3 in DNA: TGCAGTGCTATCTCTGGGGCCAACGCCCTGACTTTC. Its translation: CSAISGANALTF.

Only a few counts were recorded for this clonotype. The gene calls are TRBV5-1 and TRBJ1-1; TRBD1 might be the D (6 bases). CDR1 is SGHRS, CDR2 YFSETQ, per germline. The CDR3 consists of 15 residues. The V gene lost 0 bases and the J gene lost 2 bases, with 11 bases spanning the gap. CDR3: CASSLATGQNTEAFF. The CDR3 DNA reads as TGCGCCAGCAGCTTGGCTACAGGGCAAAACACTGAAGCTTTCTTT.

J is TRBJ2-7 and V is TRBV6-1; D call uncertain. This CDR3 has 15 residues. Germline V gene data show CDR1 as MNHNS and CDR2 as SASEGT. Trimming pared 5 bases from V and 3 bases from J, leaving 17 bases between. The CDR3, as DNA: TGTGCCAGCAGTTCGGGCCACCTTAGACTCTACGAGCAGTACTTC. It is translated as CASSSGHLRLYEQYF.

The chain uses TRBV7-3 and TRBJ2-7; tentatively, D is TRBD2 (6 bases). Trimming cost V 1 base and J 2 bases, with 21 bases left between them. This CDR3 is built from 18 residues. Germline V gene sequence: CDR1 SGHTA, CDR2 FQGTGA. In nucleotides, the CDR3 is TGTGCCAGCAGCTTAAGAGGGGCGGGACCGGACACTGCCTACGAGCAGTACTTC. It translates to CASSLRGAGPDTAYEQYF.

The CDR3 loop is CASSLGSAGGYGYTF. The CDR3 nucleotides are TGCGCCAGCAGCTTGGGGTCGGCGGGAGGCTATGGCTACACCTTC. This rearrangement joins TRBV5-1 to TRBJ1-2; D is uncertain. The CDR3 spans 15 residues. Germline assignment: CDR1 SGHRS and CDR2 YFSETQ. V was cut by 0 bases and J by 4 bases, with 13 bases left in between.

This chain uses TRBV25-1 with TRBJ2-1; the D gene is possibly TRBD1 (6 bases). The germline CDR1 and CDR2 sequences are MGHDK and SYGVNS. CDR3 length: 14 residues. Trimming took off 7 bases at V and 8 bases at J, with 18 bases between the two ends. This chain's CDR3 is CASIGGLGHHEQFF. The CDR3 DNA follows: TGTGCCAGCATAGGGGGTCTCGGACATCATGAGCAGTTCTTC.

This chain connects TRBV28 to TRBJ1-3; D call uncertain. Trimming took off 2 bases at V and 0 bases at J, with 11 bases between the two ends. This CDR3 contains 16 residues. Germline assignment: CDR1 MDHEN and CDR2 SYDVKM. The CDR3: CASSLGPLGSGNTIYF. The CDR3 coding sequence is TGTGCCAGCAGTTTAGGGCCTTTGGGCTCTGGAAACACCATATATTTT. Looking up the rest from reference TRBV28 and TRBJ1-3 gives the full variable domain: DVKVTQSSRYLVKRTGEKVFLECVQDMDHENMFWYRQDPGLGLRLIYFSYDVKMKEKGDIPEGYSVSREKKERFSLILESASTNQTSMYLCASSLGPLGSGNTIYFGEGSWLTVV.

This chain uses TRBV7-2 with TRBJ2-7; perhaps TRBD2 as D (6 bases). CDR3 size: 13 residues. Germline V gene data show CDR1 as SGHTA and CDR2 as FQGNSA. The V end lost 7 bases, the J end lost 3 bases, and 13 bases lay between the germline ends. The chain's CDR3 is CASTHRGLYEQYF. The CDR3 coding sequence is TGTGCCAGCACCCATAGGGGACTCTACGAGCAGTACTTC.

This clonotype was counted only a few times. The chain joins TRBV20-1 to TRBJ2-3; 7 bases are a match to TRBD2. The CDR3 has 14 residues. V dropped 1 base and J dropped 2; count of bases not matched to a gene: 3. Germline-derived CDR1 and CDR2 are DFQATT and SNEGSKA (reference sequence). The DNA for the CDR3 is TGCAGTGCTAGAGCGGGGGGTATCACAGATACGCAGTATTTT. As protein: CSARAGGITDTQYF.

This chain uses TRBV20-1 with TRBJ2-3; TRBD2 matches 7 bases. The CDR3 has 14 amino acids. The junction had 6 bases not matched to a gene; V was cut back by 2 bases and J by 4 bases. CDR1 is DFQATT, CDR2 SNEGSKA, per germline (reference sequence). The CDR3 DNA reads TGCAGTGCTAGACGCGCCGGACTAGCAGATACGCAGTATTTT. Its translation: CSARRAGLADTQYF.

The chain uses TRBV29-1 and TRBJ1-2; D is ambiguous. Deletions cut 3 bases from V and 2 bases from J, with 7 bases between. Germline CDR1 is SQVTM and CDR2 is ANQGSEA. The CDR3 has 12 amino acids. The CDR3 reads CSVEVLNYGYTF. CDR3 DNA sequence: TGCAGCGTTGAGGTACTGAACTATGGCTACACCTTC.

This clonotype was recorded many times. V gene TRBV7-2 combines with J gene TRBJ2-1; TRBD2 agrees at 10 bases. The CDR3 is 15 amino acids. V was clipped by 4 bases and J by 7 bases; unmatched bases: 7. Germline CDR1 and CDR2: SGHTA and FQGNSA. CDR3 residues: CASSSQREGWNEQFF. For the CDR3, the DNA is TGTGCCAGCAGCTCCCAGCGGGAGGGATGGAATGAGCAGTTCTTC.

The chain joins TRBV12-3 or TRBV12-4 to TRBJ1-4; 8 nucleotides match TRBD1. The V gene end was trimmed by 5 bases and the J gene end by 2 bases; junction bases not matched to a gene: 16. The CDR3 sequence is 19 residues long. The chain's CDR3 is CASSAVRFLTGETNEKLFF. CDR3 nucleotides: TGTGCCAGCAGTGCAGTTCGTTTCTTGACAGGGGAGACTAATGAAAAACTGTTTTTT.

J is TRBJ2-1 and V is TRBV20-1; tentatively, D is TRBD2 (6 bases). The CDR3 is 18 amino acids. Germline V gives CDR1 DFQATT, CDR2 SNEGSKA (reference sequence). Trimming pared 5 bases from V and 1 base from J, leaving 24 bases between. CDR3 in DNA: TGCAGTGCTCCCCTCCACCGCGGGGTAGCGGTATCCTACAATGAGCAGTTCTTC. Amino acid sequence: CSAPLHRGVAVSYNEQFF.

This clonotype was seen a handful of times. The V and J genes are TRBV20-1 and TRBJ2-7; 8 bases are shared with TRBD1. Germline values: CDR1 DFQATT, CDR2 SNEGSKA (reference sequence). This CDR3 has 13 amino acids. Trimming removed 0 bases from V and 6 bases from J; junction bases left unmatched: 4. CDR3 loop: CSAREQGVGEQYF. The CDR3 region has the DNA TGCAGTGCTAGAGAACAGGGGGTAGGCGAGCAGTACTTC.

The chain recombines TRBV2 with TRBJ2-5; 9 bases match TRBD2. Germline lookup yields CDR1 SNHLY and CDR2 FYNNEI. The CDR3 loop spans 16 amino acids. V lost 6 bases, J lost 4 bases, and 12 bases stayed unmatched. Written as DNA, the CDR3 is TGTGCCAGCAGCGGACTTCGCGGGACTAGCCCAGAGACCCAGTACTTC. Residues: CASSGLRGTSPETQYF.

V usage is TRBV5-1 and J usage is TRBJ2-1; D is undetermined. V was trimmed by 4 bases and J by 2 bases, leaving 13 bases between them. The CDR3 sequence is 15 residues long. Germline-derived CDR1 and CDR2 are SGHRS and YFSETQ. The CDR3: CASSRSSSTYNEQFF. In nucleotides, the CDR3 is TGCGCCAGCAGCCGAAGCTCATCCACCTACAATGAGCAGTTCTTC.

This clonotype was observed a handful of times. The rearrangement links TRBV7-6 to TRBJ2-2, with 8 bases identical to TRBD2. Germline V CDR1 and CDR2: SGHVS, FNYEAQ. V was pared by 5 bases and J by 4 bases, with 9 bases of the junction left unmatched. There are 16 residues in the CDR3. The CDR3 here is CASSQIAGPPTGELFF. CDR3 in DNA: TGTGCCAGCAGCCAAATAGCGGGGCCACCCACCGGGGAGCTGTTTTTT.

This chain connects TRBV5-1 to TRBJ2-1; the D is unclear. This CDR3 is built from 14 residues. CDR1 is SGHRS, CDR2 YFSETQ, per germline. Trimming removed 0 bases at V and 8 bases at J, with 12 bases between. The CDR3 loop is CASSLARYLHEQFF. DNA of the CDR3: TGCGCCAGCAGCTTGGCCCGCTACCTCCATGAGCAGTTCTTC.

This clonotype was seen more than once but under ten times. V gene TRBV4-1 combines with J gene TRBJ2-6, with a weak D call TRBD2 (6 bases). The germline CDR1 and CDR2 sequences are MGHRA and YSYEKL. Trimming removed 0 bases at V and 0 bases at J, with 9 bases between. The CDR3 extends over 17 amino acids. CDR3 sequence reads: CASSQEAGNSGANVLTF. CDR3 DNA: TGCGCCAGCAGCCAAGAGGCGGGAAACTCTGGGGCCAACGTCCTGACTTTC.

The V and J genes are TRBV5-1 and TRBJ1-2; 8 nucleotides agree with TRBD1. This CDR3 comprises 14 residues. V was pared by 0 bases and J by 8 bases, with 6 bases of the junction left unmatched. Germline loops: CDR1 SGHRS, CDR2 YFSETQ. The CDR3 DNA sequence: TGCGCCAGCAGCTTGGCCGAGACAGGGGAAGGCTACACCTTC. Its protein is CASSLAETGEGYTF.

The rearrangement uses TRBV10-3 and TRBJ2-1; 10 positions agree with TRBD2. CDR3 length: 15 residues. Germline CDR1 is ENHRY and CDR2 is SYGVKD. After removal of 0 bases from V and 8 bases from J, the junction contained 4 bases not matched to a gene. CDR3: CAISESKLAGYEQFF. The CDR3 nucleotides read TGTGCCATCAGTGAGTCGAAACTAGCGGGATATGAGCAGTTCTTC.